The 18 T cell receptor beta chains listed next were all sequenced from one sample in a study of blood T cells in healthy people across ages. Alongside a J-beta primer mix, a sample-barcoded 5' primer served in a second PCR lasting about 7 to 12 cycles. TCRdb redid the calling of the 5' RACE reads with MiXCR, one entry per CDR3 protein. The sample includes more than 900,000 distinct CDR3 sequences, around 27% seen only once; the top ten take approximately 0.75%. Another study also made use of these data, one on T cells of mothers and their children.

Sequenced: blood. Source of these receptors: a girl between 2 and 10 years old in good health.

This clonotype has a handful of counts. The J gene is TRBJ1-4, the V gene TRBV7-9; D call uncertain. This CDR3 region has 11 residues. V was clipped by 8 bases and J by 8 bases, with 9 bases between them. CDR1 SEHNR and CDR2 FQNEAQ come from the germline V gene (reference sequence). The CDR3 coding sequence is TGTGCCAGCCTAGTGGGCGAAAAACTGTTTTTT. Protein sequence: CASLVGEKLFF.

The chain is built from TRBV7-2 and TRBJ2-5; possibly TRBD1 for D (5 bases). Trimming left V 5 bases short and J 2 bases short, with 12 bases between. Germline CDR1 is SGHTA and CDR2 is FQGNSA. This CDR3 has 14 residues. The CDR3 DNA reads TGTGCCAGCAGCCCCGGACACCGACAAGAGACCCAGTACTTC. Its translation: CASSPGHRQETQYF.

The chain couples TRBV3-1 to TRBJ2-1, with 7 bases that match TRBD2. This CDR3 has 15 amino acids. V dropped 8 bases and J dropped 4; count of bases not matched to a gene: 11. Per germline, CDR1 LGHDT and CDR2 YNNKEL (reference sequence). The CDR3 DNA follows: TGTGCCAGCCTAGGGAGGGGAATGACATACAATGAGCAGTTCTTC. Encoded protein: CASLGRGMTYNEQFF.

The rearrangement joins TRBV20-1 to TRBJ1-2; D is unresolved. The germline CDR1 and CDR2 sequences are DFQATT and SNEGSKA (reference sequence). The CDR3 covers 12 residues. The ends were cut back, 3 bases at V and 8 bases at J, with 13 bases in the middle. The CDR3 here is CSASTDYGGYTF. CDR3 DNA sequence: TGCAGTGCTAGCACCGATTATGGCGGCTACACCTTC.

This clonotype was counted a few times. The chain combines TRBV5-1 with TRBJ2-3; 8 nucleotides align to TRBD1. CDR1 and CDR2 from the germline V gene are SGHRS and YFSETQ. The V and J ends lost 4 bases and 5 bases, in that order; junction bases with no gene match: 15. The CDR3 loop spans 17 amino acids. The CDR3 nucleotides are TGCGCCAGCAGCCGCGGGAACCGGGACAGGTTCATAGATACGCAGTATTTT. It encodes CASSRGNRDRFIDTQYF.

DNA for the CDR3: TGTGCCAGCAGACTACAGGGGTCCCAAGAGACCCAGTACTTC. As protein: CASRLQGSQETQYF. V usage is TRBV2 and J usage is TRBJ2-5; 7 positions match TRBD1. The CDR3 consists of 14 residues. Unmatched junction bases numbered 5, after V lost 6 bases and J lost 1 base. From germline, CDR1 is SNHLY and CDR2 FYNNEI.

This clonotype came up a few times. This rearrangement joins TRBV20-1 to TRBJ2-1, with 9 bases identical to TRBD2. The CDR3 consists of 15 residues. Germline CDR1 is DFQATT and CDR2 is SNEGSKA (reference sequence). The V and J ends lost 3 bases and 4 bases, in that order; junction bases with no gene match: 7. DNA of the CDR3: TGCAGTGCTAGCCTGGAGCGGGAGGTGTACAATGAGCAGTTCTTC. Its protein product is CSASLEREVYNEQFF.

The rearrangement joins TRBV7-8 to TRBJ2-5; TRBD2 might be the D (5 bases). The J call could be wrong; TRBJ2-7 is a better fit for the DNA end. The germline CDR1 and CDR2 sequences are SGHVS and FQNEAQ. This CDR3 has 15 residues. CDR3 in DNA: TGTGCCAGCAGCTTAGGGTCAGGAGGAGTTTACGAGCAGTACTTC. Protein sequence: CASSLGSGGVYEQYF.

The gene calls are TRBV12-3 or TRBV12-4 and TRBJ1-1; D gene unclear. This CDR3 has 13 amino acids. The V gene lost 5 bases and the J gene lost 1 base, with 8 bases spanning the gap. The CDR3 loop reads CASSPPKNTEAFF. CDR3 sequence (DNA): TGTGCCAGCAGTCCCCCCAAGAACACTGAAGCTTTCTTT.

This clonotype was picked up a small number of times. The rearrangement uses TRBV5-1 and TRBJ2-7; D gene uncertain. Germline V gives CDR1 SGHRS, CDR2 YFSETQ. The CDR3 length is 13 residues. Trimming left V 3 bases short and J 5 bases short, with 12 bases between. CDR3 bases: TGCGCCAGCAGCTCAAGAGCGCGCAACGAGCAGTACTTC. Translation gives CASSSRARNEQYF.

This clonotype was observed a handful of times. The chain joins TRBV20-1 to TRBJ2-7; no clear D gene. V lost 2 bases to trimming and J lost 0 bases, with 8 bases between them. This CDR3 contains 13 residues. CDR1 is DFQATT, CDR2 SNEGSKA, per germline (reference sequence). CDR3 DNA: TGCAGTGCTAGACTAGATAGCTCCTACGAGCAGTACTTC. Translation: CSARLDSSYEQYF.

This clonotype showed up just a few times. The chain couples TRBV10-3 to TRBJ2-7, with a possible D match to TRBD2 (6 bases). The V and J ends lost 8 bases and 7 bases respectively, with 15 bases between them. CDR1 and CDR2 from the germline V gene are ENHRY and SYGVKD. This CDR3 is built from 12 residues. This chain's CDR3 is CAIGPRENEQYF. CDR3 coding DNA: TGTGCCATCGGCCCTCGGGAGAATGAGCAGTACTTC.

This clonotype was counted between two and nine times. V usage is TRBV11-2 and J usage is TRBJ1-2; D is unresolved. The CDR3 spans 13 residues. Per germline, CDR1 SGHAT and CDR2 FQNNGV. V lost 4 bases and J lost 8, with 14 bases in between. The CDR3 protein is CASSSGSLLGYTF. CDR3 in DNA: TGTGCCAGCAGCTCCGGTAGTCTTTTGGGCTACACCTTC.

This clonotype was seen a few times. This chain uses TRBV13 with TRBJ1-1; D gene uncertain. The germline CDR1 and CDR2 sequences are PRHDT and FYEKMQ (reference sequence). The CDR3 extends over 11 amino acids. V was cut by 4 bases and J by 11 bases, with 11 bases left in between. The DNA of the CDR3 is TGTGCCAGCAGCTCCTCCTATCTGGCTTTCTTT. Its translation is CASSSSYLAFF.

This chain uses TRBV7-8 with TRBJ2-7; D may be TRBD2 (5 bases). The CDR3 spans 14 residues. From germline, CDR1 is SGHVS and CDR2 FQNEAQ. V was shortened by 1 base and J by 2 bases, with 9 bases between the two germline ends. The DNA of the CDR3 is TGTGCCAGCAGCTTAGGGGAGTTGGCCTACGAGCAGTACTTC. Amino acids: CASSLGELAYEQYF. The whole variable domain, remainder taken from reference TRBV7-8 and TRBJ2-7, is GAGVSQSPRYKVAKRGQDVALRCDPISGHVSLFWYQQALGQGPEFLTYFQNEAQLDKSGLPSDRFFAERPEGSVSTLKIQRTQQEDSAVYLCASSLGELAYEQYFGPGTRLTVT.

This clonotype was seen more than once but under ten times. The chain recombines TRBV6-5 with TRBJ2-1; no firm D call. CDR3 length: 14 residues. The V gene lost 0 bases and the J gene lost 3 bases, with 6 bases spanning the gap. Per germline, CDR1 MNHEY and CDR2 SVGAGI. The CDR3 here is CASSYSPSYNEQFF. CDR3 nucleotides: TGTGCCAGCAGTTACTCGCCCAGCTACAATGAGCAGTTCTTC.

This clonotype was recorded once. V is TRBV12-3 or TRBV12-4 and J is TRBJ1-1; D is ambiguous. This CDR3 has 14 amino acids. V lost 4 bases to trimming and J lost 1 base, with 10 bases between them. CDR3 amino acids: CASSSVSQNTEAFF. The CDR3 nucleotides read TGTGCCAGCAGTTCCGTAAGCCAGAACACTGAAGCTTTCTTT.

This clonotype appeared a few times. The CDR3 sequence: CASSNSGLALGEQFF. CDR3 DNA sequence: TGCGCCAGCAGTAATTCGGGACTAGCGTTGGGGGAGCAGTTCTTC. The gene calls are TRBV5-1 and TRBJ2-1, with TRBD2 matching 10 bases. CDR1 is SGHRS and CDR2 is YFSETQ in the germline V gene. The length of the CDR3 is 15 residues. V shed 5 bases, J shed 10 bases, and the junction held 12 bases outside the gene matches.